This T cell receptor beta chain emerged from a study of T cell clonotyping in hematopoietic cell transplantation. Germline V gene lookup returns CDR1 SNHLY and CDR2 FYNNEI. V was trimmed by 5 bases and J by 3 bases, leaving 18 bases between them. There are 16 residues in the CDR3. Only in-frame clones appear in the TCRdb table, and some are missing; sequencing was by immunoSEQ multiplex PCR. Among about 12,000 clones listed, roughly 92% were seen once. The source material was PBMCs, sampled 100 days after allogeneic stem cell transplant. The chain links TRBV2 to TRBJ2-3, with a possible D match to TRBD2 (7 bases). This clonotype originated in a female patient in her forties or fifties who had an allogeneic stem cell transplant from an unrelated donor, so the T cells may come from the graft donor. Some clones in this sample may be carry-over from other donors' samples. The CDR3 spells CASSRSGEGGTDTQYF. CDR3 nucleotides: TGTGCCAGCAGTAGGAGCGGGGAAGGGGGAACAGATACGCAGTATTTT.